This passage covers 28 T cell receptor beta chains from one sample sequenced in a study of control samples from healthy donors and cancer patients. Method: immunoSEQ multiplex PCR; TCRdb's copy keeps in-frame clones and lacks some. The data show around 190,000 clones, around nine tenths seen once. Sequencing was done on a sample of blood. The receptors were sampled from a man aged 25-45 years in good health.

The chain combines TRBV30 with TRBJ2-1, with 7 bases identical to TRBD2. The CDR3 length is 14 residues. The J segment lost 7 bases and the V segment lost 4 bases, leaving 10 bases of the junction unmatched. Germline-derived CDR1 and CDR2 are GTSNPN and SVGIG (reference sequence). As DNA, the CDR3 is TGTGCCTGGAAAAGGACTAGTCTCCGGAATGAGCAGTTCTTC. This encodes CAWKRTSLRNEQFF. The variable domain in full, with the rest retrieved from reference TRBV30 and TRBJ2-1, is SQTIHQWPATLVQPVGSPLSLECTVEGTSNPNLYWYRQAAGRGLQLLFYSVGIGQISSEVPQNLSASRPQDRQFILSSKKLLLSDSGFYLCAWKRTSLRNEQFFGPGTRLTVL.

CDR3 DNA sequence: TGTGCCAGCAGCTTCCTTAATCTAGCGACAGATACGCAGTATTTT. This codes for CASSFLNLATDTQYF. This chain uses TRBV7-6 with TRBJ2-3; tentative D call: TRBD2 (6 bases). This CDR3 contains 15 residues. Germline CDR1 reads SGHVS; CDR2 reads FNYEAQ. Trimming cost V 3 bases and J 3 bases, with 13 bases left between them.

This rearrangement joins TRBV6-6 to TRBJ2-7; 7 bases fit TRBD1. After removal of 5 bases from V and 2 bases from J, the junction contained 9 bases not matched to a gene. The CDR3 has 15 amino acids. Per the germline V gene, CDR1 is MNHNY and CDR2 is SVGAGI (reference sequence). DNA for the CDR3: TGTGCCAGCAGTCCTAGGGGGCCCCGCGCCTACGAGCAGTACTTC. This translates into CASSPRGPRAYEQYF.

The chain joins TRBV7-9 to TRBJ2-3; 11 positions agree with TRBD1. The CDR3 length is 14 residues. Germline loops: CDR1 SEHNR, CDR2 FQNEAQ (reference sequence). V was clipped by 4 bases and J by 5 bases; unmatched bases: 2. The CDR3: CASSWTGGGDTQYF. CDR3 bases: TGTGCCAGCAGCTGGACAGGGGGCGGAGATACGCAGTATTTT.

The V call is TRBV20-1, the J call TRBJ1-1; D is perhaps TRBD1 (6 bases). V shed 7 bases and J shed 8 bases, with 14 bases lying between them. The CDR3 runs 11 residues. CDR1 is DFQATT, CDR2 SNEGSKA, per germline (reference sequence). The CDR3 region is CSVQPGQEAFF. Written as DNA, the CDR3 is TGCAGTGTTCAACCGGGACAAGAAGCTTTCTTT.

The DNA of the CDR3 is TGTGCCACCAGTGGCCGACAGGGGTTTGGCTACACCTTC. Its protein is CATSGRQGFGYTF. The J gene is TRBJ1-2, the V gene TRBV24-1; 8 bases agree with TRBD1. The CDR3 loop spans 13 amino acids. Per germline, CDR1 KGHDR and CDR2 SFDVKD. V shed 5 bases and J 7 bases; nucleotides not matched to a gene: 5.

V gene TRBV4-1 combines with J gene TRBJ1-5; 7 nucleotides match TRBD1. The germline V gene encodes CDR1 MGHRA and CDR2 YSYEKL. This CDR3 has 17 amino acids. V lost 0 bases to trimming and J lost 9 bases; unmatched junction nucleotides: 14. CDR3 amino acids: CASSQEGGGGAIRPQHF. In DNA form, the CDR3 reads TGCGCCAGCAGCCAAGAGGGGGGAGGGGGCGCAATCAGGCCCCAGCATTTT.

The chain recombines TRBV27 with TRBJ1-6; 8 bases agree with TRBD1. J was trimmed by 7 bases and V by 4 bases; bases with no gene match: 6. The CDR3 spans 15 residues. The germline gives CDR1 MNHEY, CDR2 SMNVEV (reference sequence). The CDR3: CASSSGQVMNSPLHF. CDR3 sequence (DNA): TGTGCCAGCAGTTCGGGACAGGTGATGAATTCACCCCTCCACTTT.

This clone has a single count. CDR3 bases: TGTGCCTGGAGTGTCTGGGAGGGGAGAAATTCACCCCTCCACTTT. Translated, it gives CAWSVWEGRNSPLHF. The chain uses TRBV30 and TRBJ1-6; tentative D call: TRBD1 (5 bases). V was shortened by 0 bases and J by 7 bases, with 13 bases between the two germline ends. This CDR3 is built from 15 residues. The germline V gene encodes CDR1 GTSNPN and CDR2 SVGIG (reference sequence).

The CDR3 DNA reads TGTGCCAGCAGTTCCGGACCGCACTACGAGCAGTACTTC. It codes for CASSSGPHYEQYF. The chain carries TRBV27 and TRBJ2-7; D unclear. Trimming removed 4 bases at V and 3 bases at J, with 10 bases between. Germline V lookup: CDR1 MNHEY, CDR2 SMNVEV (reference sequence). CDR3 length: 13 amino acids.

V gene TRBV4-2 combines with J gene TRBJ2-3; D is unresolved. The CDR3 consists of 16 residues. Between the trimmed V and J ends, which lost 2 bases and 6 bases, there was a span of 18 bases. Germline V lookup: CDR1 LGHNA, CDR2 YNFKEQ. CDR3 residues: CASSQPPATGLDTQYF. CDR3 in DNA: TGTGCCAGCAGCCAACCTCCGGCGACTGGGCTTGATACGCAGTATTTT.

This clone was recorded only once. The chain links TRBV2 to TRBJ2-7; 9 bases map to TRBD1. Germline V CDR1 and CDR2: SNHLY, FYNNEI. The CDR3 spans 13 residues. V lost 9 bases to trimming and J lost 2 bases; unmatched junction nucleotides: 5. In nucleotides, the CDR3 is TGTGCCAGGGGGACAGGGCAGGCCTACGAGCAGTACTTC. It specifies CARGTGQAYEQYF. The full variable domain, completed using reference TRBV2 and TRBJ2-7, is EPEVTQTPSHQVTQMGQEVILRCVPISNHLYFYWYRQILGQKVEFLVSFYNNEISEKSEIFDDQFSVERPDGSNFTLKIRSTKLEDSAMYFCARGTGQAYEQYFGPGTRLTVT.

This rearrangement joins TRBV2 to TRBJ1-2; D gene uncertain. This CDR3 contains 16 residues. V shed 7 bases and J shed 6 bases, with 24 bases lying between them. Germline lookup yields CDR1 SNHLY and CDR2 FYNNEI. CDR3 residues: CASTGREEWYPDGYTF. CDR3 sequence (DNA): TGTGCCAGCACGGGCCGGGAAGAGTGGTACCCGGATGGCTACACCTTC.

The V and J genes are TRBV6-6 and TRBJ2-3; D gene unclear. The CDR3 is 13 residues long. The germline CDR1 and CDR2 sequences are MNHNY and SVGAGI (reference sequence). V lost 8 bases and J 4 bases, leaving 13 bases between the germline ends. CDR3 DNA: TGTGCCAGCGCCTCCCGGGTGGCAGATACGCAGTATTTT. Translation: CASASRVADTQYF.

The chain carries TRBV5-4 and TRBJ2-1; the D gene is possibly TRBD1 (5 bases). The CDR3 spans 15 residues. The V end was cut by 3 bases, the J end by 3 bases, with 13 bases between. Germline lookup yields CDR1 SGHNT and CDR2 YYREEE (reference sequence). For the CDR3, the DNA is TGTGCCAGCAGCTCTATATCCGACAGCTACAATGAGCAGTTCTTC. Translated, it gives CASSSISDSYNEQFF.

The chain couples TRBV7-9 to TRBJ2-3; a possible D gene is TRBD2 (7 bases). The CDR3 has 15 amino acids. Germline V gene lookup returns CDR1 SEHNR and CDR2 FQNEAQ (reference sequence). The V end was cut by 1 base, the J end by 2 bases, with 10 bases between. The CDR3 loop is CASSLGGGNTDTQYF. Written as DNA, the CDR3 is TGTGCCAGCAGCTTAGGCGGGGGCAACACAGATACGCAGTATTTT.

The V gene is TRBV4-3, the J gene TRBJ1-1, with D possibly being TRBD1 (5 bases). With 0 bases removed from V and 5 bases from J, the gap between germline ends came to 16 bases. CDR1 and CDR2 from the germline V gene are LGHNA and YSLEER. This CDR3 region has 16 residues. CDR3: CASSQDPHIGGTEAFF. CDR3 sequence (DNA): TGCGCCAGCAGCCAAGATCCCCACATCGGGGGGACTGAAGCTTTCTTT.

The chain links TRBV5-4 to TRBJ2-2, with D perhaps TRBD2 (7 bases). Germline CDR1 reads SGHNT; CDR2 reads YYREEE (reference sequence). V lost 2 bases, J lost 1 base, and 12 bases lay in between. The CDR3 is 16 residues long. The CDR3 nucleotides read TGTGCCAGCAGCTTACTAAGGGGGGGGAACACCGGGGAGCTGTTTTTT. Translated, it gives CASSLLRGGNTGELFF.

Note on this clone: One end of the junction varies from germline; a read error may be responsible. The chain couples TRBV6-1 to TRBJ2-7, with unresolved D. The V gene's germline CDR1 is MNHNS and CDR2 SASEGT. There are 13 residues in the CDR3. CDR3 sequence (DNA): TGTGCCAACAGTGAAGCGCTAACCTACGAGCAGTACTTC. This gives the protein CANSEALTYEQYF.

This clone has only one observation. V gene TRBV7-9 combines with J gene TRBJ1-6; D gene ambiguous. Germline values: CDR1 SEHNR, CDR2 FQNEAQ (reference sequence). V dropped 1 base and J dropped 4 bases, with 8 bases sitting between them. The CDR3 extends over 15 amino acids. This CDR3 reads CASSLVTPYNSPLHF. The CDR3 coding sequence is TGTGCCAGCAGCTTAGTGACACCATATAATTCACCCCTCCACTTT.

V usage is TRBV7-2 and J usage is TRBJ1-6; 7 bases agree with TRBD1. This CDR3 contains 15 residues. CDR1 is SGHTA and CDR2 is FQGNSA in the germline V gene. The V and J ends lost 4 bases and 9 bases, in that order; junction bases with no gene match: 9. CDR3 nucleotides: TGTGCCAGCAGCTCACTACAGGGGAATGGTTCACCCCTCCACTTT. Its protein product is CASSSLQGNGSPLHF. Full variable domain (outside the CDR3, taken from reference TRBV7-2 and TRBJ1-6): GAGVSQSPSNKVTEKGKDVELRCDPISGHTALYWYRQSLGQGLEFLIYFQGNSAPDKSGLPSDRFSAERTGGSVSTLTIQRTQQEDSAVYLCASSSLQGNGSPLHFGNGTRLTVT.

The chain is built from TRBV2 and TRBJ1-2; possibly TRBD1 for D (5 bases). Germline-derived CDR1 and CDR2 are SNHLY and FYNNEI. This CDR3 is built from 14 residues. The germline V and J ends were trimmed by 2 bases and 4 bases, with 11 bases remaining between them. As DNA, the CDR3 is TGTGCCAGCAGTGAATCGGTAGGGACCTATGGCTACACCTTC. This translates into CASSESVGTYGYTF.

The chain uses TRBV4-3 and TRBJ2-5; D gene uncertain. Germline CDR1 and CDR2: LGHNA and YSLEER. The germline V and J ends were trimmed by 1 base and 5 bases, with 8 bases remaining between them. This CDR3 region has 13 residues. CDR3 nucleotides: TGCGCCAGCAGCCAAGGCCCGCACGAGACCCAGTACTTC. Residues: CASSQGPHETQYF.

V usage is TRBV3-1 (or the pseudogene TRBV3-2) and J usage is TRBJ1-5, with 9 bases aligning to TRBD1. The CDR3 is made up of 15 amino acids. Looked up from germline, CDR1 is LGHDT and CDR2 is YNNKEL (reference sequence). The V segment lost 2 bases and the J segment 7 bases; nucleotides outside the gene matches: 6. CDR3 sequence (DNA): TGTGCCAGCAGCCAACAAACAGGGGGCGGGCAGCCCCAGCATTTT. Its protein product is CASSQQTGGGQPQHF.

The gene calls are TRBV15 and TRBJ2-3; 9 nucleotides align to TRBD1. Trimming took 7 bases from V and 4 from J; bases not matched to a gene: 6. From germline, CDR1 is LNHNV and CDR2 YYDKDF (reference sequence). The CDR3 length is 14 residues. The CDR3 protein is CATKRDRDADTQYF. For the CDR3, the DNA is TGTGCCACCAAACGGGACAGGGACGCAGATACGCAGTATTTT.

This chain links TRBV6-1 with TRBJ2-2; D gene unclear. Germline CDR1 is MNHNS and CDR2 is SASEGT. The V and J ends lost 2 bases and 2 bases respectively, with 6 bases between them. The CDR3 is 14 residues long. The CDR3 region has the DNA TGTGCCAGCAGTGAAAACCTAAACACCGGGGAGCTGTTTTTT. Its protein is CASSENLNTGELFF.

The chain couples TRBV5-4 to TRBJ1-1; unclear D gene. This CDR3 contains 15 residues. The germline V gene has CDR1 SGHNT and CDR2 YYREEE (reference sequence). Trimming shortened V by 0 bases and J by 8 bases, and 17 bases separated the two germline ends. CDR3 DNA sequence: TGTGCCAGCAGCTTGGGAGGGAGCGCGGGGAAGGAAGCTTTCTTT. Its translation: CASSLGGSAGKEAFF.

V is TRBV25-1 and J is TRBJ1-4; D remains ambiguous. Trimming left V 3 bases short and J 11 bases short, with 4 bases between. The germline V gene has CDR1 MGHDK and CDR2 SYGVNS. The CDR3 loop spans 10 amino acids. CDR3 protein: CASSEGKLFF. The DNA of the CDR3 is TGTGCCAGCAGTGAGGGGAAACTGTTTTTT.